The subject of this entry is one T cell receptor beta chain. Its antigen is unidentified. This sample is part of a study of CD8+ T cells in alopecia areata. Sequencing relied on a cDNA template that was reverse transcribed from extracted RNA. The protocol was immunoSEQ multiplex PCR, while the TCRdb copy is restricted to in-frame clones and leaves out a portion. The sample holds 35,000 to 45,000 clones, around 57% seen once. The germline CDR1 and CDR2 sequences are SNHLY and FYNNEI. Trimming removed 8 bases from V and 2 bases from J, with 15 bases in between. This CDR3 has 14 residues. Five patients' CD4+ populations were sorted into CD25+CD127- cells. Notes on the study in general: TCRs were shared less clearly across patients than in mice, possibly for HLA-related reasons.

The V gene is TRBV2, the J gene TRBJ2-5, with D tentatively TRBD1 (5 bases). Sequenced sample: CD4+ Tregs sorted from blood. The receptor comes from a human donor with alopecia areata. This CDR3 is CASSETAVQETQYF. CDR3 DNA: TGTGCCAGCTCCGAGACAGCAGTACAAGAGACCCAGTACTTC. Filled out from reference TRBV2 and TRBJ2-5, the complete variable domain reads EPEVTQTPSHQVTQMGQEVILRCVPISNHLYFYWYRQILGQKVEFLVSFYNNEISEKSEIFDDQFSVERPDGSNFTLKIRSTKLEDSAMYFCASSETAVQETQYFGPGTRLLVL.